This T cell receptor (beta chain) is from a study of molecular identifiers for immune sequencing clone quantification. Bulk TCR libraries were made with methods that had been previously described and with listed TCR primers. TCRdb reprocessed the PCR reads via MiXCR and lists one record per CDR3 protein. The sample includes about 500,000 distinct CDR3 sequences, around 25% of them seen just once. V lost 5 bases and J lost 2, with 16 bases in between. This CDR3 region has 16 residues. In germline, CDR1 is MNHEY, CDR2 SVGAGI. The sequence came from a human donor in good health. Some libraries in this study had Jurkat cell RNA spiked in. J is TRBJ1-3 and V is TRBV6-5; possible D gene TRBD1, 5 bases. Material: naive CD8+ T cells from blood, with Jurkat cell RNA spiked in. Noted subset: FACS-sorted CD8+CD4-CCR7+CD45RA+ naive T cells. The CDR3 spells CASSPSRGTTGNTIYF. CDR3 DNA: TGTGCCAGCAGTCCAAGCCGGGGGACCACTGGAAACACCATATATTTT.